This T cell receptor (beta chain) was sequenced during a study of blood T cell repertoires in COVID-19. In the original workflow: Amplified reference gene primers provided the basis for estimating nucleated cell counts. Method: immunoSEQ multiplex PCR; TCRdb's copy keeps in-frame clones and lacks some. The V and J calls and clone size were taken over from that table, and D and trimming were inferred from the DNA. The sample has approximately 280,000 clones, about nine tenths seen once. During active infection, Seattle patients enrolled and were then monitored through disease. The V and J ends lost 4 bases and 5 bases, in that order; junction bases with no gene match: 8. CDR1 is LNHDA, CDR2 SQIVND, per germline (reference sequence). The CDR3 runs to 16 residues.

The chain has TRBV19 and TRBJ2-2; the match to TRBD2 covers 9 bases. The sequenced sample consisted of peripheral blood. The sequence was collected from a woman in her thirties with COVID-19, enrolled during active disease. In nucleotides, the CDR3 is TGTGCCAGTAGTAGACTCGCGGGGGGGAGAACCGGGGAGCTGTTTTTT. This codes for CASSRLAGGRTGELFF. Together with reference TRBV19 and TRBJ2-2, the CDR3 gives the full variable domain: DGGITQSPKYLFRKEGQNVTLSCEQNLNHDAMYWYRQDPGQGLRLIYYSQIVNDFQKGDIAEGYSVSREKKESFPLTVTSAQKNPTAFYLCASSRLAGGRTGELFFGEGSRLTVL.